This is a list of T cell receptor beta chains from one sample in a study of blood T cells in healthy people across ages. MiXCR, run by TCRdb on the 5' RACE reads, gives a single entry per CDR3 protein. The table includes over 700,000 distinct CDR3 sequences, about 48% detected once. Sequenced input: blood. The receptors stem from a man aged 80 or over in good health. Each CDR3 is given with its conserved first and last residue. D genes are given only for firm matches. Some rows have no size entry. The others give once, few or many, or a class for an expanded clone.

>TRBV27|TRBD2|NA|TRBJ2-7
TGTACCAGCAGTTTCTGGGGGAGGGCCTACGAGCAGTACTTC
CTSSFWGRAYEQYF
>TRBV28|NA|NA|TRBJ2-7
TGTGCCAGCAGTTTTTACACTAGCCACTACGAGCAGTACTTC
CASSFYTSHYEQYF
>TRBV9|TRBD2|few|TRBJ2-3
TGTGCCAGCAGCCCGAGGACTAGCGGGGATACGCAGTATTTT
CASSPRTSGDTQYF
>TRBV5-1|NA|NA|TRBJ2-5
TGCGCCAGCAGCTATGGACAGACGTACCAAGAGACCCAGTACTTC
CASSYGQTYQETQYF
>TRBV4-1|NA|NA|TRBJ2-3
TGCGCCAGCAGCCACGGGCACAGATACGCGTATTTT
CASSHGHRYAYF
>TRBV24-1|TRBD1|NA|TRBJ2-1
TGTGCCACCAGCCCCGGGACAGGGGTGAGGGATGAGCAGTTCTTC
CATSPGTGVRDEQFF
>TRBV7-2|TRBD1|once|TRBJ1-2
TGTGCCAGCAGCTTAAAACAGGGGGTGGCTGGCTACACCTTC
CASSLKQGVAGYTF
>TRBV5-1|NA|NA|TRBJ2-3
TGCGCCAGCAGCTTGGCTTCTCTAGGGGCAGATACGCAGTATTTT
CASSLASLGADTQYF
>TRBV29-1|NA|NA|TRBJ1-2
TGCAGCGTTGAAGACCTCGGCAGGGCCGGTGGCTACACCTTC
CSVEDLGRAGGYTF
>TRBV14|TRBD1|NA|TRBJ2-4
TGTGCCAGCAGCCTTGGACAGGGTCGCGGCAAAAACATTCAGTACTTC
CASSLGQGRGKNIQYF
>TRBV12-3/TRBV12-4|NA|NA|TRBJ2-5
TGTGCCAGCAGCACCCGGCACCAGGAGACCCAGTACTTC
CASSTRHQETQYF
>TRBV29-1|NA|NA|TRBJ2-1
TGCAGCGTTGTATTCGCAAATGGCGGCAATGAGCAGTTCTTC
CSVVFANGGNEQFF
>TRBV2|TRBD1|many|TRBJ1-5
TGTGCCAGCAGTGGGAGACAGGGCTATAGCAATCAGCCCCAGCATTTT
CASSGRQGYSNQPQHF
>TRBV25-1|NA|NA|TRBJ2-5
TGTGCCAGCAGTGAGCCCTCCCCAGGGTGGGAGACCCAGTACTTC
CASSEPSPGWETQYF
>TRBV18|TRBD1|few|TRBJ2-2
TGTGCCAGCTCACCTGACAGGGGAAGTACCGGGGAGCTGTTTTTT
CASSPDRGSTGELFF